The present T cell receptor (beta chain) was sequenced within a study of blood T cell repertoires in COVID-19. Generated by immunoSEQ multiplex PCR, the TCRdb table keeps only in-frame clones and is missing some. Found here are under 30,000 clones, approximately 90% of them singletons; the top ten hold about a tenth. The junction had 4 bases not matched to a gene; V was cut back by 0 bases and J by 5 bases. Germline V lookup: CDR1 SGDLS, CDR2 YYNGEE. CDR3 length equals 14 residues. The chain uses TRBV9 and TRBJ2-5; 7 nucleotides align to TRBD1. Sequenced material: peripheral blood. This receptor was identified in a human donor in a cohort sampled during active COVID-19. Here the CDR3 reads CASSVDRGGETQYF. Here the CDR3 DNA reads TGTGCCAGCAGCGTAGACAGGGGTGGGGAGACCCAGTACTTC.